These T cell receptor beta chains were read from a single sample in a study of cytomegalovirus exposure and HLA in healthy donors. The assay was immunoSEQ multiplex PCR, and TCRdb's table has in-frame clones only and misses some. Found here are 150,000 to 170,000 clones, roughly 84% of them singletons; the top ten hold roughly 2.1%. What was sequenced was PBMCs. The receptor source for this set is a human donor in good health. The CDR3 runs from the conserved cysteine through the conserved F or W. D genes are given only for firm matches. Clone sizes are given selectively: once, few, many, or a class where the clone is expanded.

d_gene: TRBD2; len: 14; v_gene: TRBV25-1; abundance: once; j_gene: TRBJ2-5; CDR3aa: CASSEWGGEETQYF; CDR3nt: TGTGCCAGCAGTGAATGGGGGGGAGAAGAGACCCAGTACTTC
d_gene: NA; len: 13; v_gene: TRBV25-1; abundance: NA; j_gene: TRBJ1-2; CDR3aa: CASSDHRNYGYTF; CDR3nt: TGTGCCAGCAGTGATCACAGGAACTATGGCTACACCTTC
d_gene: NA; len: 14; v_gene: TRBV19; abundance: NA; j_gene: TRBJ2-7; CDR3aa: CASSIGAGTYEQYF; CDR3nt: TGTGCCAGTAGTATAGGGGCGGGGACCTACGAGCAGTACTTC
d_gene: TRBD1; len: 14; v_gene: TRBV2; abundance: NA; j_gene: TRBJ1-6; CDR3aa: CASMIRGLGSPLHF; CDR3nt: TGTGCCAGCATGATCAGGGGGCTGGGTTCACCCCTCCACTTT
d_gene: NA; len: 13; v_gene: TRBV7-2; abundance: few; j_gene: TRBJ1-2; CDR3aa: CASSFRRHSGYTF; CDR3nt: TGTGCCAGCAGCTTCCGGCGACATTCTGGCTACACCTTC
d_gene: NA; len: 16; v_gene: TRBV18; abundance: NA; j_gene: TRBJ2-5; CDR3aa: CASSPIPTSGRGTQYF; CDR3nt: TGTGCCAGCTCACCAATCCCTACAAGCGGCCGAGGGACCCAGTACTTC
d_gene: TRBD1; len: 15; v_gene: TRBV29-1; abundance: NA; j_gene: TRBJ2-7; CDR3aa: CSVGTGTVDPYEQYF; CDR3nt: TGCAGCGTGGGAACCGGGACAGTCGATCCCTACGAGCAGTACTTC
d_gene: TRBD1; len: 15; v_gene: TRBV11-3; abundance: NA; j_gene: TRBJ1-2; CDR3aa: CASSYFRDSNYGYTF; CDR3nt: TGTGCCAGCAGTTACTTCCGGGACAGCAACTATGGCTACACCTTC
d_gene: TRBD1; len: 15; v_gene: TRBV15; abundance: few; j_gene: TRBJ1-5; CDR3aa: CATSRVRTGDQPQHF; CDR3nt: TGTGCCACCAGCAGAGTTCGGACAGGGGATCAGCCCCAGCATTTT
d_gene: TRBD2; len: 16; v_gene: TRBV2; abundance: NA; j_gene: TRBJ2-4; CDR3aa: CASRPGGGRAKNIQYF; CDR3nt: TGTGCCAGCAGGCCCGGGGGAGGGAGAGCCAAAAACATTCAGTACTTC
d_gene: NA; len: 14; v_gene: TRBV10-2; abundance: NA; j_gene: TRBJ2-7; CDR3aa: CASSEGGSSYEQYF; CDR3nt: TGCGCCAGCAGTGAGGGGGGGAGCTCCTACGAGCAGTACTTC
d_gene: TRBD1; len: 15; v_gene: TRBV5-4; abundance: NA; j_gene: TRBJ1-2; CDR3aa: CASSSGQLRPYGYTF; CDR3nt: TGTGCCAGCAGCTCGGGACAGTTACGTCCCTATGGCTACACCTTC
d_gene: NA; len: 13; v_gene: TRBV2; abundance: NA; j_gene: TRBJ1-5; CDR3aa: CASSTVSNQPQHF; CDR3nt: TGTGCCAGCAGTACAGTTAGCAATCAGCCCCAGCATTTT
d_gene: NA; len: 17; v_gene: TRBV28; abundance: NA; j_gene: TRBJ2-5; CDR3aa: CASSFDEGQPGGETQYF; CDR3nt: TGTGCCAGCAGTTTTGACGAAGGACAGCCCGGCGGGGAGACCCAGTACTTC
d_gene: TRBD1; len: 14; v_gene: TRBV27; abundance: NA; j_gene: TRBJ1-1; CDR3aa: CASSFDRDNTEAFF; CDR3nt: TGTGCCAGCAGTTTCGACAGGGACAACACTGAAGCTTTCTTT
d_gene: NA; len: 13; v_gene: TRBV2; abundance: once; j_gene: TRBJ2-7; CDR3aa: CASRGDTSYEQYF; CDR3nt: TGTGCCAGCAGGGGGGACACATCCTACGAGCAGTACTTC
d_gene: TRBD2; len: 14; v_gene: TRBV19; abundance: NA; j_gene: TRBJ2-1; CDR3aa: CASMSGRALNEQFF; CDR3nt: TGTGCCAGTATGAGCGGGAGGGCTTTGAATGAGCAGTTCTTC
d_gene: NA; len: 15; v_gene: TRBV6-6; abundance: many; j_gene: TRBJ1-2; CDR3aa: CATLDDIGGNYGYTF; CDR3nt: TGTGCCACCCTAGACGATATCGGGGGGAACTATGGCTACACCTTC
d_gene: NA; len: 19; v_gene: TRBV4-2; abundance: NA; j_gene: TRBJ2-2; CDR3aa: CASSQVYPPAGTNTGELFF; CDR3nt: TGTGCCAGCAGCCAAGTTTACCCCCCCGCGGGTACGAACACCGGGGAGCTGTTTTTT
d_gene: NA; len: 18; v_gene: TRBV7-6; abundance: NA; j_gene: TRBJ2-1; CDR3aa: CASSYRVPKTSSYNEQFF; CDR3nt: TGTGCCAGCAGCTACAGGGTCCCCAAAACTAGCTCCTACAATGAGCAGTTCTTC
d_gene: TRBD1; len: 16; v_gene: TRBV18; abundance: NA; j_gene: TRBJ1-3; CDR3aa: CASSSGTGSSGNTIYF; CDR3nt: TGTGCCAGCTCATCAGGGACAGGGAGCTCTGGAAACACCATATATTTT